These 8 T cell receptor beta chains originate from one sample sequenced in a study of cytomegalovirus exposure and HLA in healthy donors (dated by TCRdb to the late 2010s). Library preparation was by the immunoSEQ multiplex PCR assay. A mixture of 60 forward primers for TCR Vbeta segments and 13 reverse primers for TCR Jbeta segments was used in the multiplex PCR. TCRdb retrieved this table from immuneACCESS and kept in-frame rearrangements only. Not all clones are present; in checked studies, unresolved V genes account for under half, and no reason is known for the remainder. In all, the sample holds 64,000 or so clones, and less than 75% of those were seen once. The top ten clonotypes cover about 7.6% of the sample. Input material: PBMCs. The source is a man aged 40-50 years in good health and CMV-seropositive.

V is TRBV30 and J is TRBJ2-5; D not certain. The CDR3 runs 12 residues. V lost 2 bases to trimming and J lost 3 bases, with 7 bases between them. Germline V gene sequence: CDR1 GTSNPN, CDR2 SVGIG (reference sequence). CDR3 sequence: CAWSRGEETQYF. In nucleotides, the CDR3 is TGTGCCTGGAGTCGCGGCGAAGAGACCCAGTACTTC.

This sequence joins TRBV5-4 and TRBJ2-3, with 7 bases that match TRBD2. V lost 3 bases and J lost 1; bases outside the gene matches: 8. Germline CDR1 reads SGHNT; CDR2 reads YYREEE (reference sequence). CDR3 length equals 16 residues. The CDR3 DNA reads as TGTGCCAGCAGCTCCCCACTAGCGTTCGGCACAGATACGCAGTATTTT. It is translated as CASSSPLAFGTDTQYF.

This clone came up a few times. V and J are TRBV10-3 and TRBJ1-4; 8 positions agree with TRBD1. This CDR3 has 15 residues. V trimming: 3 bases; J trimming: 5 bases; junction bases outside the gene matches: 5. Germline V gene sequence: CDR1 ENHRY, CDR2 SYGVKD. CDR3 protein: CAISDGQGPNEKLFF. Here the CDR3 DNA reads TGTGCCATCAGTGACGGACAGGGCCCCAATGAAAAACTGTTTTTT.

The J gene is TRBJ2-4, the V gene TRBV28, with D perhaps matching TRBD2 (9 bases). Trimming pared 6 bases from V and 3 bases from J, leaving 24 bases between. From germline, CDR1 is MDHEN and CDR2 SYDVKM. This CDR3 is built from 18 residues. CDR3 in amino acids: CASRGQVGGLAGKNIQYF. In DNA, the CDR3 is TGTGCCAGCAGGGGACAGGTAGGGGGACTAGCCGGCAAAAACATTCAGTACTTC.

The chain employs TRBV2 and TRBJ1-1; 8 bases are shared with TRBD1. The J segment lost 5 bases and the V segment lost 8 bases, leaving 10 bases of the junction unmatched. Germline CDR1 reads SNHLY; CDR2 reads FYNNEI. CDR3 length equals 14 residues. CDR3 nucleotide sequence: TGTGCCAGCGGGGCAGGGGGCGAGACGACTGAAGCTTTCTTT. This translates into CASGAGGETTEAFF.

This clone was seen just once. The chain combines TRBV7-9 with TRBJ2-1; the match to TRBD2 covers 10 bases. V lost 5 bases to trimming and J lost 4 bases; unmatched junction nucleotides: 5. CDR1 is SEHNR, CDR2 FQNEAQ, per germline (reference sequence). The CDR3 contains 15 residues. CDR3 nucleotide sequence: TGTGCCAGCAGCGGGGGACTAGCGTTTTACAATGAGCAGTTCTTC. It is translated as CASSGGLAFYNEQFF.

Notes on this clone: The junction differs from germline at one of its ends, possibly a read error. The V gene is TRBV20-1, the J gene TRBJ1-1, with TRBD1 matching over 11 bases. This CDR3 region has 11 residues. The germline V gene has CDR1 DFQATT and CDR2 SNEGSKA (reference sequence). CDR3 DNA: TGCAGTGCTGGAACCGGGACAGGGGGTTTTTTT. It translates to CSAGTGTGGFF.

The rearrangement joins TRBV7-6 to TRBJ2-7, with TRBD2 matching over 10 bases. V gave up 6 bases and J gave up 4 bases; unmatched junction bases: 6. The V gene's germline CDR1 is SGHVS and CDR2 FNYEAQ. CDR3 length equals 14 residues. In DNA, the CDR3 is TGTGCCAGCAGTCTACTAGCGGGGCAATACGAGCAGTACTTC. Its translation is CASSLLAGQYEQYF.